The present T cell receptor (beta chain) was sequenced within a study of blood T cells in healthy people across ages. Study-wide findings and caveats: Total diversity from one million sequenced T cells was likely underestimated. TCR beta diversity per million T cells fell roughly linearly with age.

This CDR3 comprises 14 residues. The V end lost 5 bases, the J end lost 0 bases, and 13 bases lay between the germline ends. Germline assignment: CDR1 DFQATT and CDR2 SNEGSKA (reference sequence). PCR was performed a second time for roughly 7 to 11 cycles using a sample-barcoded 5' primer and a J-beta primer mix. TCRdb analysed the 5' RACE reads with MiXCR anew, one entry per CDR3 protein. Of 800,000 to 950,000 distinct CDR3 sequences listed, roughly 29% were seen once; the top ten hold approximately 10%. Isolation of PBMCs gave at least 7 million cells per sample. This clonotype was picked up many times. Its matching antigen is unknown. The same sample was also used in a study of T cells of mothers and their children. This second report adds: A few mothers and their six children, all healthy Caucasians, donated.

This TCR came from a middle-aged woman in good health. Input material: blood. V and J are TRBV20-1 and TRBJ2-5, with D tentatively TRBD1 (6 bases). CDR3 amino acids: CSALRDTDQETQYF. The CDR3 DNA is TGCAGTGCTTTACGGGACACCGACCAAGAGACCCAGTACTTC.